Below are 29 T cell receptor beta chains sequenced from a single sample in a study of T cell responses to AZD1222 COVID-19 vaccine. Sequenced by immunoSEQ multiplex PCR; TCRdb stores in-frame clones only, minus some. The table shows 75,000 to 100,000 clones, with around 89% occurring only once. This specimen was peripheral blood, taken on day 0 of AZD1222 vaccination. These receptors were collected from an adult in good health.

The chain is built from TRBV5-5 and TRBJ1-2; D uncertain. The CDR3 runs to 13 residues. From germline, CDR1 is SGHKS and CDR2 YYEKEE (reference sequence). The ends were cut back, 3 bases at V and 3 bases at J, with 9 bases in the middle. The DNA for the CDR3 is TGTGCCAGCAGCTCCCAGACGGACTATGGCTACACCTTC. The encoded protein is CASSSQTDYGYTF.

This chain links TRBV25-1 with TRBJ2-1, with D perhaps matching TRBD1 (6 bases). V dropped 4 bases and J dropped 2 bases, with 12 bases sitting between them. This CDR3 contains 15 residues. Germline V CDR1 and CDR2: MGHDK, SYGVNS. CDR3 DNA sequence: TGTGCCAGCAGTGGGGGGACACAAGCCTACAATGAGCAGTTCTTC. This sequence encodes CASSGGTQAYNEQFF.

The chain combines TRBV29-1 with TRBJ1-2, with 10 bases identical to TRBD1. The CDR3 is 13 residues long. Germline CDR1 and CDR2: SQVTM and ANQGSEA. V lost 6 bases and J lost 6; bases outside the gene matches: 7. The CDR3: CSVPRQGANGYTF. CDR3 DNA: TGCAGCGTACCTCGACAGGGGGCTAATGGCTACACCTTC.

The chain joins TRBV2 to TRBJ1-2, with 9 bases fitting TRBD1. The CDR3 runs 13 residues. Trimming took 10 bases from V and 2 from J; bases not matched to a gene: 5. Germline V CDR1 and CDR2: SNHLY, FYNNEI. The CDR3 DNA reads TGTGCCACCTTGACAGGGGGGAACTATGGCTACACCTTC. This gives the protein CATLTGGNYGYTF.

DNA for the CDR3: TGCGCCTTTCCTTGGGGGAACACTGAAGCTTTCTTT. It codes for CAFPWGNTEAFF. V is TRBV23-1 and J is TRBJ1-1; D remains unclear. TRBV23-1 is reported as an ORF; its role is uncertain. The germline V and J ends were trimmed by 11 bases and 1 base, with 11 bases remaining between them. This CDR3 has 12 residues.

The genes are TRBV14 and TRBJ1-2; D unclear. CDR1 and CDR2 from the germline V gene are SGHDN and FVKESK. V was clipped by 5 bases and J by 4 bases, with 11 bases between them. The CDR3 is 13 amino acids. CDR3 in DNA: TGTGCCAGCAGCTTAGCAGAACGCTATGGCTACACCTTC. Encoded protein: CASSLAERYGYTF.

V gene TRBV25-1 combines with J gene TRBJ1-6; TRBD1 matches at 7 bases. There are 15 residues in the CDR3. The trim removed 4 bases at V and 9 bases at J, leaving 9 bases unmatched. The V gene's germline CDR1 is MGHDK and CDR2 SYGVNS. The CDR3 protein is CASSAGQVFSSPLHF. The CDR3 coding sequence is TGTGCCAGCAGTGCCGGACAGGTTTTTAGTTCACCCCTCCACTTT.

J is TRBJ1-5 and V is TRBV5-1, with D possibly TRBD1 on 5 matching bases. Germline values: CDR1 SGHRS, CDR2 YFSETQ. V lost 2 bases and J 5 bases, leaving 8 bases between the germline ends. The CDR3 length is 13 residues. This CDR3 reads CASSFGGDQPQHF. The CDR3 DNA is TGCGCCAGCAGCTTTGGGGGGGATCAGCCCCAGCATTTT.

This rearrangement joins TRBV12-5 to TRBJ2-1, with D maybe TRBD1 (6 bases). The CDR3 length is 15 residues. V lost 0 bases, J lost 5 bases, and 11 bases lay in between. Germline-derived CDR1 and CDR2 are LGHNT and FRNRAP. The CDR3 DNA is TGTGCTAGTGGTTTGGTAGGCAGGGGTCACAATGAGCAGTTCTTC. This translates into CASGLVGRGHNEQFF.

This clone has a single count. The gene calls are TRBV7-2 and TRBJ1-1; D is unclear. V was clipped by 3 bases and J by 1 base, with 9 bases between them. CDR1 SGHTA and CDR2 FQGNSA come from the germline V gene. The CDR3 contains 14 residues. CDR3: CASSLWAPNTEAFF. The CDR3 nucleotides are TGTGCCAGCAGCTTGTGGGCCCCGAACACTGAAGCTTTCTTT.

The chain recombines TRBV18 with TRBJ1-2, with 8 bases that match TRBD1. V shed 6 bases and J 5 bases; nucleotides not matched to a gene: 8. This CDR3 region has 14 residues. Germline V gene sequence: CDR1 KGHSH, CDR2 LQKENI. The CDR3 DNA reads as TGTGCCAGCTCCACGGACAGGGAGATATATGGCTACACCTTC. Its translation is CASSTDREIYGYTF.

Only one count was recorded for this clone. This chain connects TRBV7-2 to TRBJ1-2; 7 positions agree with TRBD1. V dropped 3 bases and J dropped 5; count of bases not matched to a gene: 3. CDR3 size: 13 residues. Per germline, CDR1 SGHTA and CDR2 FQGNSA. CDR3 DNA: TGTGCCAGCAGCTTTGGACAGGCGTATGGCTACACCTTC. Translated: CASSFGQAYGYTF.

V is TRBV30 and J is TRBJ1-5; TRBD1 is a possible D gene (5 bases). Trimming left V 4 bases short and J 6 bases short, with 13 bases between. Germline assignment: CDR1 GTSNPN and CDR2 SVGIG (reference sequence). The CDR3 is 13 amino acids. As DNA, the CDR3 is TGTGCCTGGAACGGGGCCCCGGGTCAGCCCCAGCATTTT. It yields the protein CAWNGAPGQPQHF.

The chain employs TRBV6-5 and TRBJ2-1; D could derive from TRBD1 or TRBD2 (6 bases each). The CDR3 consists of 14 residues. Germline V CDR1 and CDR2: MNHEY, SVGAGI. V was shortened by 0 bases and J by 9 bases, with 12 bases between the two germline ends. CDR3 residues: CASSYSGGRGEQFF. DNA of the CDR3: TGTGCCAGCAGTTACTCGGGGGGCCGGGGTGAGCAGTTCTTC.

This sequence joins TRBV6-2 or TRBV6-3 and TRBJ1-4, with TRBD1 as a possible D gene (5 bases). V was pared by 6 bases and J by 2 bases, with 7 bases between. Germline CDR1 MNHEY, CDR2 SVGEGT. There are 13 residues in the CDR3. This chain's CDR3 is CASSEGTNEKLFF. The CDR3 DNA reads as TGTGCCAGCAGCGAGGGGACTAATGAAAAACTGTTTTTT.

The rearrangement uses TRBV27 and TRBJ1-5; D perhaps matches TRBD1 (6 bases). V lost 5 bases to trimming and J lost 5 bases, with 16 bases between them. CDR1 is MNHEY, CDR2 SMNVEV, per germline (reference sequence). The CDR3 sequence is 15 residues long. This CDR3 reads CASSQLGAGDQPQHF. In DNA, the CDR3 is TGTGCCAGCAGTCAGTTGGGGGCGGGCGATCAGCCCCAGCATTTT.

This chain links TRBV5-4 with TRBJ2-7; a possible D gene is TRBD2 (6 bases). Between the trimmed V and J ends, which lost 0 bases and 4 bases, there was a span of 20 bases. Germline CDR1 SGHNT, CDR2 YYREEE (reference sequence). The CDR3 runs to 17 residues. CDR3 sequence: CASSLDRRGASIYEQYF. The CDR3 DNA follows: TGTGCCAGCAGCTTGGATAGGAGGGGAGCCTCTATTTACGAGCAGTACTTC.

This clone was observed a few times. The chain has TRBV5-4 and TRBJ1-2; TRBD1 might be the D (5 bases). The V gene lost 3 bases and the J gene lost 0 bases, with 12 bases spanning the gap. CDR1 and CDR2 (germline): SGHNT, YYREEE (reference sequence). The CDR3 totals 15 residues. The CDR3 sequence is CASSSAGTANYGYTF. The CDR3 region has the DNA TGTGCCAGCAGCTCCGCCGGGACGGCTAACTATGGCTACACCTTC.

This clone was seen just once. The rearrangement joins TRBV27 to TRBJ1-5, with D perhaps TRBD1 (5 bases). V was cut by 5 bases and J by 4 bases, with 15 bases left in between. CDR1 and CDR2 (germline): MNHEY, SMNVEV (reference sequence). The CDR3 has 15 amino acids. In nucleotides, the CDR3 is TGTGCCAGCAGTCTTACAGGCGTCGGGAATCAGCCCCAGCATTTT. Residues: CASSLTGVGNQPQHF.

This chain uses TRBV5-1 with TRBJ2-7, with 9 bases aligning to TRBD1. Germline V gene sequence: CDR1 SGHRS, CDR2 YFSETQ. Trimming took 5 bases from V and 1 from J; bases not matched to a gene: 7. There are 15 residues in the CDR3. The DNA for the CDR3 is TGCGCCAGCAGTTTGACCGGGACAGGGTCCTACGAGCAGTACTTC. Translated: CASSLTGTGSYEQYF.

This chain uses TRBV11-2 with TRBJ1-1; D ambiguous. V shed 1 base and J shed 4 bases, with 10 bases lying between them. CDR1 is SGHAT, CDR2 FQNNGV, per germline. The CDR3 extends over 14 amino acids. In nucleotides, the CDR3 is TGTGCCAGCAGCTTAGGAGGGTTTGGCACTGAAGCTTTCTTT. Protein product: CASSLGGFGTEAFF. Using reference TRBV11-2 and TRBJ1-1 for the parts outside the CDR3, the full variable domain is EAGVAQSPRYKIIEKRQSVAFWCNPISGHATLYWYQQILGQGPKLLIQFQNNGVVDDSQLPKDRFSAERLKGVDSTLKIQPAKLEDSAVYLCASSLGGFGTEAFFGQGTRLTVV.

The rearrangement links TRBV5-1 to TRBJ1-1, with 7 nucleotides matching TRBD1. Per the germline V gene, CDR1 is SGHRS and CDR2 is YFSETQ. V lost 2 bases and J lost 10; bases outside the gene matches: 2. The CDR3 sequence is 11 residues long. The CDR3 DNA sequence: TGCGCCAGCAGCTTCTCAGGGGGAGCTTTCTTT. Its protein product is CASSFSGGAFF.

There are a few counts of this clone. Within the sample, other DNA sequences also encode this same CDR3. J is TRBJ2-5 and V is TRBV5-1, with a tentative D call TRBD1 (5 bases). The CDR3 contains 14 residues. V lost 0 bases and J 4 bases, leaving 10 bases between the germline ends. From germline, CDR1 is SGHRS and CDR2 YFSETQ. The CDR3 protein is CASSLAGQGETQYF. Written as DNA, the CDR3 is TGCGCCAGCAGCTTGGCGGGCCAGGGAGAGACCCAGTACTTC.

V and J are TRBV4-3 and TRBJ2-1, with a tentative D call TRBD1 (5 bases). This CDR3 has 17 residues. V was shortened by 1 base and J by 2 bases, with 15 bases between the two germline ends. Germline V gene sequence: CDR1 LGHNA, CDR2 YSLEER. This CDR3 reads CASSQGGSHVPYNEQFF. DNA of the CDR3: TGCGCCAGCAGCCAAGGGGGCTCCCACGTCCCCTACAATGAGCAGTTCTTC.

A word on this clone: One end of the junction fails to match germline, which may point to a read error. This rearrangement joins TRBV19 to TRBJ1-1, with D unresolved. From germline, CDR1 is LNHDA and CDR2 SQIVND (reference sequence). The CDR3 covers 14 residues. The CDR3 region has the DNA TGTGCCAGTAGTATATCCCCGAAAGTGGGTGAATCTTTCTTT. Protein product: CASSISPKVGESFF.

As DNA, the CDR3 is TGTGCCAGTAGTTCCCCGGGGAGGGCCCCAGATACGCAGTATTTT. Its protein product is CASSSPGRAPDTQYF. The chain carries TRBV19 and TRBJ2-3; 7 bases are a match to TRBD2. Germline trimming cut 5 bases from V and 4 bases from J; bases unmatched to any gene: 9. CDR1 is LNHDA, CDR2 SQIVND, per germline (reference sequence). The CDR3 spans 15 residues.

This chain uses TRBV7-2 with TRBJ1-6; 8 positions agree with TRBD1. J was trimmed by 10 bases and V by 5 bases; bases with no gene match: 7. Germline V lookup: CDR1 SGHTA, CDR2 FQGNSA. This CDR3 has 14 amino acids. DNA of the CDR3: TGTGCCAGCAGCCCGACAGGGGTGCGATCACCCCTCCACTTT. Protein sequence: CASSPTGVRSPLHF.

The chain couples TRBV6-2 or TRBV6-3 to TRBJ2-7, with TRBD1 identical over 7 bases. Unmatched junction bases numbered 7, after V lost 2 bases and J lost 0 bases. CDR3 size: 16 residues. Germline V gene lookup returns CDR1 MNHEY and CDR2 SVGEGT. This CDR3 reads CASSYPTGFLSYEQYF. The CDR3 DNA reads as TGTGCCAGCAGTTACCCGACAGGGTTCCTCTCCTACGAGCAGTACTTC.

The chain couples TRBV19 to TRBJ1-2, with D perhaps matching TRBD1 (5 bases). Trimming took 4 bases from V and 5 from J, leaving 17 bases between them. The germline gives CDR1 LNHDA, CDR2 SQIVND (reference sequence). There are 15 residues in the CDR3. CDR3 DNA sequence: TGTGCCAGTAGTAAAAGGGACGGTAAGGCATATGGCTACACCTTC. Its translation is CASSKRDGKAYGYTF.